This T cell receptor beta chain originates from a study of blood T cell repertoires in COVID-19. Participants spanned ages roughly 18 to 95 years and resided in roughly 22 US areas. Participants reported their clinical history, and cohort assignment relied on those reports. Repertoires were generated with immunoSEQ multiplex PCR, while TCRdb's copy carries only in-frame clones and drops some. Of some 140,000 clones in the sample, around 80% were seen once. V was clipped by 4 bases and J by 1 base, with 12 bases between them. From germline, CDR1 is LGHDT and CDR2 YNNKEL (reference sequence). The CDR3 runs to 15 residues.

This TCR was recovered from a middle-aged man with acute COVID-19. What was sequenced was PBMCs or T cells enriched from blood (not recorded which). The V call is TRBV3-1 (or the pseudogene TRBV3-2), the J call TRBJ2-3; D possibly corresponds to TRBD2 (5 bases). CDR3 protein: CASSPPGVGTDTQYF. CDR3 nucleotide sequence: TGTGCCAGCAGCCCTCCCGGGGTGGGCACAGATACGCAGTATTTT.